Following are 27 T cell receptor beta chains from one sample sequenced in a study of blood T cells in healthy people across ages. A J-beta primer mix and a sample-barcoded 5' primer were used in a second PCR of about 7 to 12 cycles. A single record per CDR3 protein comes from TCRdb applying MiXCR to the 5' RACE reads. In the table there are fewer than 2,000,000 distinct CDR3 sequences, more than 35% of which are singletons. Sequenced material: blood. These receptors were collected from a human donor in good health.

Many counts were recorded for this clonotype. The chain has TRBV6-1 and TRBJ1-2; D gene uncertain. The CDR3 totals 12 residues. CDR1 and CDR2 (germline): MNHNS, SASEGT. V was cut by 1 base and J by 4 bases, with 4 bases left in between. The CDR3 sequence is CASSEEGYGYTF. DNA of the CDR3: TGTGCCAGCAGTGAAGAGGGCTATGGCTACACCTTC.

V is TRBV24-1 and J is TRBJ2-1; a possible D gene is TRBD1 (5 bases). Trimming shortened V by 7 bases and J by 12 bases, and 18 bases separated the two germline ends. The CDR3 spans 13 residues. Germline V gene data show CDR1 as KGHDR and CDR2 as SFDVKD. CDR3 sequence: CATRDARGKRQFF. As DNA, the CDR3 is TGTGCCACCAGGGATGCAAGGGGTAAGAGGCAGTTCTTC.

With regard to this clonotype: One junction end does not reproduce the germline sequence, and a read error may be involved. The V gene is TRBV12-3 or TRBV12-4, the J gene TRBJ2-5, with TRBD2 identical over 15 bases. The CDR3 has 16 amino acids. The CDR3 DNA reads TGTGCCGGCAGTAAGGGACTAGCGGGGGGAAAAGAGACCCAGTACTTC. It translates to CAGSKGLAGGKETQYF.

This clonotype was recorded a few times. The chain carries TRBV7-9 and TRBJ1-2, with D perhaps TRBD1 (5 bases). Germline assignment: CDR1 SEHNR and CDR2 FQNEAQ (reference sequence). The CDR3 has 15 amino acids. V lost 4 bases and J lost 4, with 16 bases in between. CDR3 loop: CASSYPQGSAYGYTF. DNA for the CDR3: TGTGCCAGCAGCTATCCCCAGGGAAGTGCCTATGGCTACACCTTC.

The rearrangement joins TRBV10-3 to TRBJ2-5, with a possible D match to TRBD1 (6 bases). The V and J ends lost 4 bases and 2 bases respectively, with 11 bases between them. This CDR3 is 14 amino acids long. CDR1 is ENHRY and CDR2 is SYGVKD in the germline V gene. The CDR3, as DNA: TGTGCCATCAGTGCATCAGGGGTACAAGAGACCCAGTACTTC. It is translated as CAISASGVQETQYF.

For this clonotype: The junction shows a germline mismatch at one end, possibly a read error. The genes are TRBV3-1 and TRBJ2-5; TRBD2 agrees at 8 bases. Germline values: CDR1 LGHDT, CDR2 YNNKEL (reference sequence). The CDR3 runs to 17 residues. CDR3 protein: CASNQQISGKLQETQYF. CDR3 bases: TGTGCCAGCAACCAACAGATTAGCGGGAAGCTCCAAGAGACCCAGTACTTC.

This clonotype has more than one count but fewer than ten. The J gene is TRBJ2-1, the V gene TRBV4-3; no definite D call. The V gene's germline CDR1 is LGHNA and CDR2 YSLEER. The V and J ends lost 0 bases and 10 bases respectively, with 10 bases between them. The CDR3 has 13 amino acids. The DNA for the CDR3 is TGCGCCAGCAGCCAAGACTGGTCCCGGGAGCAGTTCTTC. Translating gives CASSQDWSREQFF.

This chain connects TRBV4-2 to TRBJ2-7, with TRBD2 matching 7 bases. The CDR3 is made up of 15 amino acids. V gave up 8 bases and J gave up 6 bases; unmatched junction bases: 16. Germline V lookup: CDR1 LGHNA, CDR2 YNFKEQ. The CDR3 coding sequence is TGTGCCAGCGCCACCGAGGTGACTAGCCCCGGCGAGCAGTACTTC. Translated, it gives CASATEVTSPGEQYF.

The CDR3 region is CASSSVGAYEQYF. The CDR3 region has the DNA TGTGCCAGCAGTTCGGTAGGGGCCTACGAGCAGTACTTC. The genes are TRBV27 and TRBJ2-7; TRBD1 is a possible D gene (5 bases). Germline V gene data show CDR1 as MNHEY and CDR2 as SMNVEV (reference sequence). Trimming pared 4 bases from V and 2 bases from J, leaving 9 bases between. The CDR3 covers 13 residues.

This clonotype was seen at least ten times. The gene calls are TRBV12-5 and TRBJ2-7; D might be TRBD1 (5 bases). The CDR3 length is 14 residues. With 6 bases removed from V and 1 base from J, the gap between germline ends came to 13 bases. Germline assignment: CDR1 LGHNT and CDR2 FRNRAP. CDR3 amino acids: CASGRTGYSYEQYF. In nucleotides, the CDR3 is TGTGCTAGTGGGAGAACAGGTTATTCCTACGAGCAGTACTTC.

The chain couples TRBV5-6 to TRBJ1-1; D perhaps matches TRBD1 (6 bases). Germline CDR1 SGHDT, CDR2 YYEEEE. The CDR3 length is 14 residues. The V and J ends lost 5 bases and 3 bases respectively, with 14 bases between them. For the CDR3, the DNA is TGTGCCAGCAGTTTTAGAGGGGGGTACACTGAAGCTTTCTTT. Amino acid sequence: CASSFRGGYTEAFF.

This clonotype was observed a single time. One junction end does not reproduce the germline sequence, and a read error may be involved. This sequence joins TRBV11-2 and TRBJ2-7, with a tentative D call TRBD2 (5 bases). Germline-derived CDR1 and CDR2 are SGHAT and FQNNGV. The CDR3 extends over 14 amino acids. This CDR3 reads CVSSPTDGTYEQYF. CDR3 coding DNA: TGTGTCAGCAGTCCGACGGACGGGACCTACGAGCAGTACTTC.

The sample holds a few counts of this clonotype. The CDR3 region has the DNA TGTGCCAGCAGCTCGATGGACAGGGCGACTTACAATGAGCAGTTCTTC. It encodes CASSSMDRATYNEQFF. The chain couples TRBV5-6 to TRBJ2-1; 8 bases fit TRBD1. The V gene end was trimmed by 3 bases and the J gene end by 4 bases; junction bases not matched to a gene: 9. Germline loops: CDR1 SGHDT, CDR2 YYEEEE. The CDR3 length is 16 residues.

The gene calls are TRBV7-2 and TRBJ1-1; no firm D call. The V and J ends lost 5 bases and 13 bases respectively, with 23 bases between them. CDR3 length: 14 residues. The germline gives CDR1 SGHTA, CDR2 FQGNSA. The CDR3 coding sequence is TGTGCCAGCAGCCCCCTGGCGGTCGGCCTATCGCATTTCTTT. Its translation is CASSPLAVGLSHFF.

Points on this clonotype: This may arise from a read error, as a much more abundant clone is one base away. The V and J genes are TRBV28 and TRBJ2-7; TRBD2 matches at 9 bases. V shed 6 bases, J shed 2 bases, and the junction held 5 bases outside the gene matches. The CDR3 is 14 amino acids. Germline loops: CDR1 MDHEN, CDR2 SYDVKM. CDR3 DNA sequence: TGTGCCAGCAGGTTACAGCGGGGGGCCTACGAGCAGTACTTC. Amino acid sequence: CASRLQRGAYEQYF.

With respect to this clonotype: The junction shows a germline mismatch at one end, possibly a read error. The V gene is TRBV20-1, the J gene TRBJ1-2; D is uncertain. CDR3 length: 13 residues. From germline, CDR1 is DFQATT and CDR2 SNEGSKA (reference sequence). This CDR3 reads CSVLDPLASGHTF. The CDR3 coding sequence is TGCAGTGTTTTGGACCCTCTCGCGAGTGGCCACACCTTC.

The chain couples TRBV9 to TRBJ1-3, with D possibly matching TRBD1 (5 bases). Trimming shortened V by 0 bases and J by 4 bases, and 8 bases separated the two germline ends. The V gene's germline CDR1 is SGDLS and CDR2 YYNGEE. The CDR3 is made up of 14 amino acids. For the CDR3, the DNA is TGTGCCAGCAGCGTAGGAGGGGCGGGAAACACCATATATTTT. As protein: CASSVGGAGNTIYF.

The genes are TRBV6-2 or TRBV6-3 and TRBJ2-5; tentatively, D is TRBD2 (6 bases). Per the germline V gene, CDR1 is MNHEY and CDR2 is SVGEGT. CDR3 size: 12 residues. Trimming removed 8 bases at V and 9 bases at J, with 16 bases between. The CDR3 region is CASGLTSQPQYF. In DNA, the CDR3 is TGTGCCAGCGGACTAACAAGTCAGCCCCAGTACTTC.

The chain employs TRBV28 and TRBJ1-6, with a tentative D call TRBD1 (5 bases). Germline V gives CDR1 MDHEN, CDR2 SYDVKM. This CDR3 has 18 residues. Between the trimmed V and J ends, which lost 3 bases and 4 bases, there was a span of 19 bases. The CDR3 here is CASSLGKGSRRYNSPLHF. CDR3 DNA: TGTGCCAGCAGTTTGGGCAAGGGGAGCCGAAGATATAATTCACCCCTCCACTTT.

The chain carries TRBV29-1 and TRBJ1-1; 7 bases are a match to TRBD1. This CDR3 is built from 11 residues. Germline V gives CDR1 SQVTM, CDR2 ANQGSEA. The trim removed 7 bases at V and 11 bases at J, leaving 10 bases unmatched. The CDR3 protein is CSAKPRGQAFF. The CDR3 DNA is TGCAGCGCCAAGCCTAGGGGGCAGGCTTTCTTT.

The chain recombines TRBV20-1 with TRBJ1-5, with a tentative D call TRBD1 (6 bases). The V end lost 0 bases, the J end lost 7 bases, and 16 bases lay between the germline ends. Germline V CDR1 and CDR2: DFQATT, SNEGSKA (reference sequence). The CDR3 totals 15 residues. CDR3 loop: CSARDLERQGQPQHF. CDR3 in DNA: TGCAGTGCTAGAGATCTGGAGAGGCAGGGGCAGCCCCAGCATTTT.

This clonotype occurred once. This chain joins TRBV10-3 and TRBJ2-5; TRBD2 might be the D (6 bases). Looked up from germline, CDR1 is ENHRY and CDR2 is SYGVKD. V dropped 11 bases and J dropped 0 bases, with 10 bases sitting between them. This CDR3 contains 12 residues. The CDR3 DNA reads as TGTGCCTCTCGGGAGAACCAAGAGACCCAGTACTTC. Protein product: CASRENQETQYF.

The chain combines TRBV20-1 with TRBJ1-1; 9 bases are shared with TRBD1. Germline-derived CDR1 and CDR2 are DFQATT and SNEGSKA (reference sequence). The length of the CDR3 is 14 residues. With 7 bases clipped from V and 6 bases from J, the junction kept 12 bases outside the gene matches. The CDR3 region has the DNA TGCAGTGTTCGGCCGGGACAGGGAGGCCCTGAAGCTTTCTTT. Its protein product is CSVRPGQGGPEAFF.

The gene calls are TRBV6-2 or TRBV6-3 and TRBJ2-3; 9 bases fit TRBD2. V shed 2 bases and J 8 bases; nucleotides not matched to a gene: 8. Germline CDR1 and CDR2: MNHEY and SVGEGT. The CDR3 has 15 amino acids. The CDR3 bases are TGTGCCAGCAGTTACGGTAGACTAGCGGTTGTTACGCAGTATTTT. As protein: CASSYGRLAVVTQYF.

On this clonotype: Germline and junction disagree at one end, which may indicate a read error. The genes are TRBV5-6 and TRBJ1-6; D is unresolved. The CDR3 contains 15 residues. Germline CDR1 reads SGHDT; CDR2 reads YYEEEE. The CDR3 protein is CASSLEGLGNPPLHF. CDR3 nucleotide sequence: TGTGCCAGCAGCTTGGAGGGTTTGGGTAATCCACCCCTCCACTTT.

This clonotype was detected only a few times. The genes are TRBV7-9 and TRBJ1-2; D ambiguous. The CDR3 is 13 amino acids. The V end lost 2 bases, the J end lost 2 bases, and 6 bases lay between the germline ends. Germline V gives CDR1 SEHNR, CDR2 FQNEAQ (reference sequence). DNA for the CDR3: TGTGCCAGCAGCTTAAAAGAGAACTATGGCTACACCTTC. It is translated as CASSLKENYGYTF.

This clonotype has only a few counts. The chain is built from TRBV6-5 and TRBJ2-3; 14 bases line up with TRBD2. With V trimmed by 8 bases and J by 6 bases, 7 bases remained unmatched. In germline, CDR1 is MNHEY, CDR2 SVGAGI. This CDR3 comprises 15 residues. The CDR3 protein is CASAGTSGGWDTQYF. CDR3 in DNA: TGTGCCAGCGCAGGGACTAGCGGGGGTTGGGATACGCAGTATTTT.